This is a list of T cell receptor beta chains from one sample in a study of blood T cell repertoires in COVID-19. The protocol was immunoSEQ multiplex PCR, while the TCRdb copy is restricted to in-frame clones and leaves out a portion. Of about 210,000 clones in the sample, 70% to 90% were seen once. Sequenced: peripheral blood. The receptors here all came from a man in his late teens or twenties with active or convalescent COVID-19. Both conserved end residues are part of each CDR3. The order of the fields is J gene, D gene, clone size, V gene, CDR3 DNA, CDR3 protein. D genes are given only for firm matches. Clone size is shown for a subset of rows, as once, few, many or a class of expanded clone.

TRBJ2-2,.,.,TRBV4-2,TGTGCCAGCAGCCCCCTCGCAAACGCCGGAGGGACCGGGGAGCTGTTTTTT,CASSPLANAGGTGELFF
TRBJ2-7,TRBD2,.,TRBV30,TGTGCCTGGGAAACTAGCGGGAGGTCCCTCGCCGAGCAGTACTTC,CAWETSGRSLAEQYF
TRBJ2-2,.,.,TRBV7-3,TGTGCCAGCAGCTTAAAGGCAGGGGACGGGGAGCTGTTTTTT,CASSLKAGDGELFF
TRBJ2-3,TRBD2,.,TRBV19,TGTGCCAGTAGTATGGGACTAGCGGAAGATACGCAGTATTTT,CASSMGLAEDTQYF
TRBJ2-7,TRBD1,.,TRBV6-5,TGTGCCAGCAACCGGGACAGCGGAAGCTCCTACGAGCAGTACTTC,CASNRDSGSSYEQYF
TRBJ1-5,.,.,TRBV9,TGTGCCAGCAGCGACGGGTATAGCAATCAGCCCCAGCATTTT,CASSDGYSNQPQHF
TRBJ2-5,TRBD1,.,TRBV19,TGTGCCAGTAGTGTTGGGACAGTCCTCCAAGAGACCCAGTACTTC,CASSVGTVLQETQYF
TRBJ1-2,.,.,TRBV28,TGTGCCAGCACTCCCGTCGCCGGGTCTAACTATGGCTACACCTTC,CASTPVAGSNYGYTF
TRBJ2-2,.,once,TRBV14,TGTGCCAGCAGCCCGGTTCTGTCAAACACCGGGGAGCTGTTTTTT,CASSPVLSNTGELFF
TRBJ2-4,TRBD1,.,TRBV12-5,TGTGCTAGTGGTTCCACCCAGGGGGAGTTGACCAAAAACATTCAGTACTTC,CASGSTQGELTKNIQYF
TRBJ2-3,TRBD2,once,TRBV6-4,TGTGCCAGCGCGGGACTAGCGGGAACAGATACGCAGTATTTT,CASAGLAGTDTQYF
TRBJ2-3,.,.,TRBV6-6,TGTGCCAGCAGTTACGTGCCGGGAGCGGTGGATACGCAGTATTTT,CASSYVPGAVDTQYF
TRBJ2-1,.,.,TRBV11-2,TGTGCCAGCAGCTTAGTTTCAGCCAGGGGGGACGATGAGCAGTTCTTC,CASSLVSARGDDEQFF
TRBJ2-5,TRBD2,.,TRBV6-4,TGTGCCAGCAGTGCCGTGGCTAGCGGGATGGCGGAGACCCAGTACTTC,CASSAVASGMAETQYF
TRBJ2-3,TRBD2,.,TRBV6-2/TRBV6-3,TGTGCCAGCAGTTACTCGCGGGAGACTCAAACAGATACGCAGTATTTT,CASSYSRETQTDTQYF
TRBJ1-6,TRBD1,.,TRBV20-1,TGCAGTGCTAGTGCGGGACAGGGTAATAATTCACCCCTCCACTTT,CSASAGQGNNSPLHF
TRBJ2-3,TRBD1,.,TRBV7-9,TGTGCCAGCAGCCCAAGTTTACTGGGACAGGAGCGCACAGATACGCAGTATTTT,CASSPSLLGQERTDTQYF
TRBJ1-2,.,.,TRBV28,TGTGCCAGCAGACGGACTGCAGAAATTAATCGCTACACCTTC,CASRRTAEINRYTF
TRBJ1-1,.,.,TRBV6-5,TGTGCCAGCCAAGATTGGGGCAGAGGGAACACTGAAGCTTTCTTT,CASQDWGRGNTEAFF
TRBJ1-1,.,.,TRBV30,TGTGCCTGGAACGGGAACACTGAAGCTTTCTTT,CAWNGNTEAFF
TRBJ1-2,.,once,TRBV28,TGTGCCAGCAGTTTTGCAGGGGACTATGGCTACACCTTC,CASSFAGDYGYTF
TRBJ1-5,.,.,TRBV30,TGTGCCTGGAGTGTAGGGGGTGCAAATCAGCCCCAGCATTTT,CAWSVGGANQPQHF
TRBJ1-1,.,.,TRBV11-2,TGTGCCAGCAGCCTACCGGTGGTCACTGAAGCTTTCTTT,CASSLPVVTEAFF
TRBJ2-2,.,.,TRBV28,TGTGCCAGCAGTTCCCCCGGGGACACCGGGGAGCTGTTTTTT,CASSSPGDTGELFF
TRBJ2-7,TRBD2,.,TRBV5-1,TGCGCCAGCAGCTCCCGCCTAGCGGGAGGTTCCTACGAGCAGTACTTC,CASSSRLAGGSYEQYF
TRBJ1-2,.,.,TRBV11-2,TGTGCCAGCAGCTTAGGACAGGTAGTAAGGGACTATGGCTACACCTTC,CASSLGQVVRDYGYTF
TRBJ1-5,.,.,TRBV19,TGTGCCAGTAGTATTAAAAGGGGGAATCAGCCCCAGCATTTT,CASSIKRGNQPQHF
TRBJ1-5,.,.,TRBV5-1,TGCGCCAGCAGCTTGGGTGGCGGTGGTGCCAATCAGCCCCAGCATTTT,CASSLGGGGANQPQHF
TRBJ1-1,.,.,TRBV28,TGTGCCAGCAGTTTTAGGGGGGGGATAGGGACTGAAGCTTTCTTT,CASSFRGGIGTEAFF
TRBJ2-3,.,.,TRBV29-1,TGCAGCGTTGCAGGTAGCCCGACGGGAGTGGGCACAGATACGCAGTATTTT,CSVAGSPTGVGTDTQYF
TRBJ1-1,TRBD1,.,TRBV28,TGTGCCAGCAGCCTGATGACAGGGGGCGCATCGGGTGAAGCTTTCTTT,CASSLMTGGASGEAFF
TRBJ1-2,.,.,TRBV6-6,TGTGCCAGCAGCTCACTGAAAATCTATGGCTACACCTTC,CASSSLKIYGYTF
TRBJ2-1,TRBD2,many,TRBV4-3,TGCGCCAGCAGCCAAGTTGCTAGCGGGGGGGGGAATGAGCAGTTCTTC,CASSQVASGGGNEQFF
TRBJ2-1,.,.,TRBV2,TGTGCCAGCAGTGGGGTGACAGCTTACAATGAGCAGTTCTTC,CASSGVTAYNEQFF
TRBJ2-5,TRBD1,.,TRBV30,TGTGCCTGGAGCGCCGGGACAGCCCAAGAGACCCAGTACTTC,CAWSAGTAQETQYF
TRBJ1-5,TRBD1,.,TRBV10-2,TGCGCCAGCAGTGAGTCGAAGGGGGCTCAGCCCCAGCATTTT,CASSESKGAQPQHF
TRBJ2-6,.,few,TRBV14,TGTGCCAGCAGCCAAGCACCAGGGGGGGCCAACGTCCTGACTTTC,CASSQAPGGANVLTF
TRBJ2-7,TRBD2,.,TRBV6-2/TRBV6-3,TGTGCCAGCAGTTACGGCGCGCTGGGCGGGAGTCGATACGAGCAGTACTTC,CASSYGALGGSRYEQYF
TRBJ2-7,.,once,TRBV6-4,TGTGCCAGCAGTGACTCCCAGGTAAACTCCTACGAGCAGTACTTC,CASSDSQVNSYEQYF
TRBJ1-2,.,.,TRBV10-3,TGTGCCATCAGTGTTGACACTAACTATGGCTACACCTTC,CAISVDTNYGYTF
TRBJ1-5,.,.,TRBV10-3,TGTGCCATCAGTGAGGAAACGTTGAGGTCGGGCAATCAGCCCCAGCATTTT,CAISEETLRSGNQPQHF
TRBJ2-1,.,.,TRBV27,TGTGCCAGCAGTTTATTATCCCCCCTAGGGGGTACATCCTACAATGAGCAGTTCTTC,CASSLLSPLGGTSYNEQFF
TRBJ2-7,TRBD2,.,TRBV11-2,TGTGCCAGCAGCTTGTCTGCCGCGGGAGCATTCTACGAGCAGTACTTC,CASSLSAAGAFYEQYF
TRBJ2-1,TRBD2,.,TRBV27,TGTGCCAGCAGTCCGGGGACTAGCGGGAGCAATGAGCAGTTCTTC,CASSPGTSGSNEQFF
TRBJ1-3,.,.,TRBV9,TGTGCCAGCAGAGAACGAGAAGGGAAACAGGGAGTACCCTTGATACGCCGAAACACCATATATTTT,CASREREGKQGVPLIRRNTIYF
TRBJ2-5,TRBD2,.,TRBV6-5,TGTGCCAGCAGCTGGACTAGCGGGAGGGAGACCCAGTACTTC,CASSWTSGRETQYF
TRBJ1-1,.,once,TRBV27,TGTGCCAGCGGGGCCAGGGGCCCAGGATCAGTATGGGGTAACACTGAAGCTTTCTTT,CASGARGPGSVWGNTEAFF
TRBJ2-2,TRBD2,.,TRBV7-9,TGTGCCAGCAGCTTAGCGCGGCAGGGAGGGTTGACCGGGGAGCTGTTTTTT,CASSLARQGGLTGELFF
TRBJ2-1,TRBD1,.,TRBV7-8,TGTGCCAGCAGCCCCCTGGACAGGGTCTACAATGAGCAGTTCTTC,CASSPLDRVYNEQFF
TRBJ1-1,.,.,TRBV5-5,TGTGCCAGCAGCCGTTCCATGGTGGCGGGCCCTGAAGCTTTCTTT,CASSRSMVAGPEAFF
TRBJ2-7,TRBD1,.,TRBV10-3,TGTGCCATCAGTGAGTCAATCGGGACAGGGAACTACGAGCAGTACTTC,CAISESIGTGNYEQYF